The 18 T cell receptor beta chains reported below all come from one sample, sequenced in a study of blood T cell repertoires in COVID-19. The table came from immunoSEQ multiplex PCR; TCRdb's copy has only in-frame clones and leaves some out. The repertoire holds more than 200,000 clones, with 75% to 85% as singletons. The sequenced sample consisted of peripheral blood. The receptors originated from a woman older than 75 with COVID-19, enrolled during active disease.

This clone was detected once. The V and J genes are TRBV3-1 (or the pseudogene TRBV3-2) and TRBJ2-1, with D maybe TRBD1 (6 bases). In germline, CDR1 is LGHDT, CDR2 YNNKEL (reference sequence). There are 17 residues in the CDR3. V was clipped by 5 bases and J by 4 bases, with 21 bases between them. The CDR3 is CASSWGRLGTFYNEQFF. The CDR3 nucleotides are TGTGCCAGCAGCTGGGGGCGCCTAGGAACCTTTTACAATGAGCAGTTCTTC.

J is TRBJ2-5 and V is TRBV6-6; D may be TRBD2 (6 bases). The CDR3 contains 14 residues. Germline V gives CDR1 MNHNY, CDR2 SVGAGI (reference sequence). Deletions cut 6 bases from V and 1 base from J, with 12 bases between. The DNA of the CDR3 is TGTGCCAGCAGCCTAGGAGGGATCCAAGAGACCCAGTACTTC. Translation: CASSLGGIQETQYF.

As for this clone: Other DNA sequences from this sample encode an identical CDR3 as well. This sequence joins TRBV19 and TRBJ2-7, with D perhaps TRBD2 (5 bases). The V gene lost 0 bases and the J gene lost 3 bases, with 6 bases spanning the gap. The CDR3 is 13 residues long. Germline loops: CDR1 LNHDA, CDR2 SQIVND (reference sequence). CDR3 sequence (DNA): TGTGCCAGTAGTATAGAACGGGGCTACGAGCAGTACTTC. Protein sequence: CASSIERGYEQYF.

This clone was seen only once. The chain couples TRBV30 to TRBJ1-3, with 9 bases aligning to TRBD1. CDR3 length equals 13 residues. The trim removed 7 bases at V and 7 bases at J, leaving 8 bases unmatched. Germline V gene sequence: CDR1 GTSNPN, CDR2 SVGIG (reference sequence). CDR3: CASRGDRDNTIYF. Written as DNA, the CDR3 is TGTGCCTCCAGGGGGGACAGGGACAACACCATATATTTT.

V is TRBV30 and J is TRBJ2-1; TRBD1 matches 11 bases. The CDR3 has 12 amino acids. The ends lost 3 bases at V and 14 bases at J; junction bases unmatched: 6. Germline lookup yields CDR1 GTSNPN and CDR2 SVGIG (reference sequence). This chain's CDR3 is CAWRGTGGMEFF. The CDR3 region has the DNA TGTGCCTGGAGGGGGACAGGGGGTATGGAGTTCTTC.

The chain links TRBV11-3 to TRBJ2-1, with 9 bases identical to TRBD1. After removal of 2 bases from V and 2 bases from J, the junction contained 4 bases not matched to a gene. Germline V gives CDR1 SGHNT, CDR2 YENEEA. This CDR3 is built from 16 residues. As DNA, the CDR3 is TGTGCCAGCAGCTTAAAACAGGGGGCAACCTACAATGAGCAGTTCTTC. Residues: CASSLKQGATYNEQFF. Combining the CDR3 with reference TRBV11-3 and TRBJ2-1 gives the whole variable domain EAGVVQSPRYKIIEKKQPVAFWCNPISGHNTLYWYLQNLGQGPELLIRYENEEAVDDSQLPKDRFSAERLKGVDSTLKIQPAELGDSAVYLCASSLKQGATYNEQFFGPGTRLTVL.

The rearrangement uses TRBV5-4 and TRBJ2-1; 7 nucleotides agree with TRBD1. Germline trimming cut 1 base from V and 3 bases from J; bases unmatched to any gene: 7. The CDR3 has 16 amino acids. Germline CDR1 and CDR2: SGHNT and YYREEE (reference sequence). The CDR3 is CASSLKQGWGYNEQFF. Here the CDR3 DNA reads TGTGCCAGCAGCTTGAAACAGGGGTGGGGCTACAATGAGCAGTTCTTC.

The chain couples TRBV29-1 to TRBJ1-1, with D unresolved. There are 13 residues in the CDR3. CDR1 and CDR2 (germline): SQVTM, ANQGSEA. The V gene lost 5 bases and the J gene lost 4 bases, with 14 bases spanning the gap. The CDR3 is CSVRRERGTEAFF. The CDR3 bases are TGCAGCGTTCGGAGGGAGCGTGGCACTGAAGCTTTCTTT.

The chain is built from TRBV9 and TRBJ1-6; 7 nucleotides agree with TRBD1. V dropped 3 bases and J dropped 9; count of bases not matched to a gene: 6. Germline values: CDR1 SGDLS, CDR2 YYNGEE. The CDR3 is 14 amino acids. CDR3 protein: CASSARQGTSPLHF. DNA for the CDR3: TGTGCCAGCAGCGCCCGACAGGGTACTTCACCCCTCCACTTT.

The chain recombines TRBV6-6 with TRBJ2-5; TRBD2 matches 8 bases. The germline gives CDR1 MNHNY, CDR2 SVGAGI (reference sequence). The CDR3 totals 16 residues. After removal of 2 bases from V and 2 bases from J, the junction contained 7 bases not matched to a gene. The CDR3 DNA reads TGTGCCAGCAGTTACCTCGGGGGGGCATTTCAAGAGACCCAGTACTTC. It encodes CASSYLGGAFQETQYF.

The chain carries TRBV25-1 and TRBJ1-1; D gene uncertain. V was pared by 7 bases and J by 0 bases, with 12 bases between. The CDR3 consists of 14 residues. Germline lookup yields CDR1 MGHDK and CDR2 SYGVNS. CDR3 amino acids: CASTEAGLNTEAFF. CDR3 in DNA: TGTGCCAGCACCGAAGCGGGCCTGAACACTGAAGCTTTCTTT.

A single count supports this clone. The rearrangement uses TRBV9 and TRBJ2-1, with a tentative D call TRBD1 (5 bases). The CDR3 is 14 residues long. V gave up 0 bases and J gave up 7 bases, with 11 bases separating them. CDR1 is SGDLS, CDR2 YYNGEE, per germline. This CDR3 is CASSVEVTENEQFF. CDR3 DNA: TGTGCCAGCAGCGTAGAGGTGACAGAGAATGAGCAGTTCTTC.

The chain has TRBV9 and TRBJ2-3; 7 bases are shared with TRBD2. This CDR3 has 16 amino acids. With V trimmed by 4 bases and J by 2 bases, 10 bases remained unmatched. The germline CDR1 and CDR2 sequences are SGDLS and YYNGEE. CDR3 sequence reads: CASSSREGSDTDTQYF. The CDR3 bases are TGTGCCAGCAGCAGTAGGGAGGGTTCAGACACAGATACGCAGTATTTT.

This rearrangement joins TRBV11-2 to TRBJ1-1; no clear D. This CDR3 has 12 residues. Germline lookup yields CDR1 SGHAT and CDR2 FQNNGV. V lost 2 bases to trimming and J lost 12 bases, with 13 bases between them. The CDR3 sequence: CASSLLVAETFF. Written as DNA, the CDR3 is TGTGCCAGCAGCTTACTCGTGGCGGAGACTTTCTTT.

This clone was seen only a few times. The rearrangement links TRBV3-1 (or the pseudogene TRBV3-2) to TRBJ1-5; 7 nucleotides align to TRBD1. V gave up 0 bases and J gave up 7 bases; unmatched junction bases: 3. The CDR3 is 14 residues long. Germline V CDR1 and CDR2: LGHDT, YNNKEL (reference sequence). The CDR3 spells CASSQEGGGQPQHF. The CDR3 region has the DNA TGTGCCAGCAGCCAAGAAGGAGGGGGCCAGCCCCAGCATTTT.

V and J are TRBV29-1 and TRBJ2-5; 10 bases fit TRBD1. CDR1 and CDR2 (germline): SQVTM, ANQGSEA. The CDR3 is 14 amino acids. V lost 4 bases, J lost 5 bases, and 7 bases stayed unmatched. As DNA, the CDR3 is TGCAGCGTTGCGCGGGACAGGGGTCGGGAGACCCAGTACTTC. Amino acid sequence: CSVARDRGRETQYF.

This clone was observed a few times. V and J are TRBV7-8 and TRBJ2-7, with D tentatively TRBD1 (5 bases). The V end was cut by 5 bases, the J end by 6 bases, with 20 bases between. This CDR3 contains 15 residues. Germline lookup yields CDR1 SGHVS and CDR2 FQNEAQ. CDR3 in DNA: TGTGCCAGCAGCCACAACGGTCGCAGGGTCTCCGAGCAGTACTTC. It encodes CASSHNGRRVSEQYF.

The CDR3 protein is CASSLGLAVYNEQFF. The CDR3 DNA sequence: TGTGCCAGCAGTCTCGGACTAGCGGTCTACAATGAGCAGTTCTTC. The V gene is TRBV7-9, the J gene TRBJ2-1, with 10 bases aligning to TRBD2. The V gene's germline CDR1 is SEHNR and CDR2 FQNEAQ (reference sequence). The CDR3 totals 15 residues. Losses at the gene ends were 6 bases for V and 3 bases for J; bases not matched to a gene: 5.